This note documents a single TCR beta chain sequence. The V gene end was trimmed by 5 bases and the J gene end by 7 bases; junction bases not matched to a gene: 8. CDR3 length equals 13 residues. Germline-derived CDR1 and CDR2 are SGHVS and FQNEAQ. The sample belongs to a study of blood T cell repertoires in COVID-19. Method: immunoSEQ multiplex PCR; TCRdb's copy keeps in-frame clones and lacks some. The table shows over 250,000 clones, with about 89% occurring only once. The rearrangement joins TRBV7-8 to TRBJ2-7, with 7 bases matching TRBD1. The specimen sequenced was peripheral blood. The clonotype originates from a woman aged 55-70 years with acute or convalescent COVID-19. CDR3: CASSLDRDGEQYF. The DNA of the CDR3 is TGTGCCAGCAGCCTAGACAGGGATGGAGAGCAGTACTTC.